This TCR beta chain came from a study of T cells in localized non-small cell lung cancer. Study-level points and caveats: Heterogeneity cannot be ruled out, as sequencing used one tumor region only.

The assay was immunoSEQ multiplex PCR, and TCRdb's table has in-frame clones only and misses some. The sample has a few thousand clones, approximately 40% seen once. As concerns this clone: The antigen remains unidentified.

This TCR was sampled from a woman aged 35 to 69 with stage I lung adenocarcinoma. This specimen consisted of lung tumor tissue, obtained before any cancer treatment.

The CDR3 is CASSSDGTRRYF. CDR3 DNA sequence: TGTGCCAGTAGTTCGGACGGGACTAGACGGTACTTC. This chain joins TRBV19 and TRBJ2-7; 8 bases match TRBD2. There are 12 residues in the CDR3. Germline V gene sequence: CDR1 LNHDA, CDR2 SQIVND (reference sequence). The junction had 9 bases not matched to a gene; V was cut back by 5 bases and J by 12 bases. Filled out from reference TRBV19 and TRBJ2-7, the complete variable domain reads DGGITQSPKYLFRKEGQNVTLSCEQNLNHDAMYWYRQDPGQGLRLIYYSQIVNDFQKGDIAEGYSVSREKKESFPLTVTSAQKNPTAFYLCASSSDGTRRYFGPGTRLTVT.